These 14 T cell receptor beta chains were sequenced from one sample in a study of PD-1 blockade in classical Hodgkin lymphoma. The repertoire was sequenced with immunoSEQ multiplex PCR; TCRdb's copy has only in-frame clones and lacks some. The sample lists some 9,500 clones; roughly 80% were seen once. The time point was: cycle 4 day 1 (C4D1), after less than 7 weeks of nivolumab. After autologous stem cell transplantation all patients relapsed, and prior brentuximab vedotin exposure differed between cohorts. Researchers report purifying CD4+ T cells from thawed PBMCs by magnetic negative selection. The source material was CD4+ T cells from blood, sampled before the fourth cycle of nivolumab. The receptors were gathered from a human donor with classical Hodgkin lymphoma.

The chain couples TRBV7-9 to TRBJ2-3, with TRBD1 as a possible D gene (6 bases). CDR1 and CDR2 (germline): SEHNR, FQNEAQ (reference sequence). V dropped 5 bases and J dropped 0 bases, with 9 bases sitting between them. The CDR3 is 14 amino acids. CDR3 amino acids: CASSITGSTDTQYF. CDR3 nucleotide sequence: TGTGCCAGCAGCATCACAGGGAGCACAGATACGCAGTATTTT.

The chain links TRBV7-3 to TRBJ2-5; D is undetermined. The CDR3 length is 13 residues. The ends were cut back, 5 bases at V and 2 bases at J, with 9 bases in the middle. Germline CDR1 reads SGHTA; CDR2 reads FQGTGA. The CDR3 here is CASSQTVQETQYF. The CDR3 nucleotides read TGTGCCAGCAGCCAAACGGTTCAAGAGACCCAGTACTTC.

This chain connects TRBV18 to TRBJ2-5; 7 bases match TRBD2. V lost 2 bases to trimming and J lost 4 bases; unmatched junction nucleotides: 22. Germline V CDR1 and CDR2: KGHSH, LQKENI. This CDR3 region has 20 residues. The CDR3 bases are TGTGCCAGCTCACCATACGGACGGCGGGAGTACCAGACACAAGGAGAGACCCAGTACTTC. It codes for CASSPYGRREYQTQGETQYF. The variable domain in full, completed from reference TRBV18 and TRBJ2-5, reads NAGVMQNPRHLVRRRGQEARLRCSPMKGHSHVYWYRQLPEEGLKFMVYLQKENIIDESGMPKERFSAEFPKEGPSILRIQQVVRGDSAAYFCASSPYGRREYQTQGETQYFGPGTRLLVL.

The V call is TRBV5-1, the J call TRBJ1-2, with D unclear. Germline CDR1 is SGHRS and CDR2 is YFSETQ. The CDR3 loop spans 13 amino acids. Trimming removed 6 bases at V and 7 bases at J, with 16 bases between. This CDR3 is CASTPGPLGGYTF. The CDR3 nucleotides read TGCGCCAGCACGCCAGGCCCCTTAGGTGGCTACACCTTC.

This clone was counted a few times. The CDR3 DNA reads TGTGCCTGGACCTCCGGGGAACTAGCGAGGGCGGCCCAGTACTTC. Protein product: CAWTSGELARAAQYF. V gene TRBV30 combines with J gene TRBJ2-5, with 7 bases matching TRBD2. The CDR3 length is 15 residues. CDR1 and CDR2 (germline): GTSNPN, SVGIG (reference sequence). V trimming: 4 bases; J trimming: 9 bases; junction bases outside the gene matches: 17.

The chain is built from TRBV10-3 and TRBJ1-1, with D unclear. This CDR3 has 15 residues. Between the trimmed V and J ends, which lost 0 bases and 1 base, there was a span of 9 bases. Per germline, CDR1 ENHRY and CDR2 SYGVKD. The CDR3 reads CAISESRVGNTEAFF. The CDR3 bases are TGTGCCATCAGTGAGTCAAGGGTTGGGAACACTGAAGCTTTCTTT.

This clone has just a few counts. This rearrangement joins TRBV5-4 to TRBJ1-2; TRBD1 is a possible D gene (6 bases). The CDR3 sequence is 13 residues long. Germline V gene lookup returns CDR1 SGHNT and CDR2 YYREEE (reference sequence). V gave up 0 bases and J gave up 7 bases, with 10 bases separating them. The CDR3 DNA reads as TGTGCCAGCAGCTTGGTCAGGGGCGTTGGCTACACCTTC. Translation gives CASSLVRGVGYTF.

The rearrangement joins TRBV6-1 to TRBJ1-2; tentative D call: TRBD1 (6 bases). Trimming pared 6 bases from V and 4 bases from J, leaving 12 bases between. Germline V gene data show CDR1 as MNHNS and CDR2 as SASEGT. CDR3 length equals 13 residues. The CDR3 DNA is TGTGCCAGCAGCGGTGTACAGGGCTATGGCTACACCTTC. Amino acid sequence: CASSGVQGYGYTF.

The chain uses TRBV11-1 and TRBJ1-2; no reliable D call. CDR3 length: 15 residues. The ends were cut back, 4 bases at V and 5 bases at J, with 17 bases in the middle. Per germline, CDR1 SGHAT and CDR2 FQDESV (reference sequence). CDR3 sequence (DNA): TGTGCCAGCAGCTCGAGCTCGGGGTTCCTTTATGGCTACACCTTC. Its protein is CASSSSSGFLYGYTF.

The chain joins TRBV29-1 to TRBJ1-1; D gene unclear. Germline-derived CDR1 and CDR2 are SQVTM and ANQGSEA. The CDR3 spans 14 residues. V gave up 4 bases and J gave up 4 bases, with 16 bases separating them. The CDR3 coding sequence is TGCAGCGTTGCTCAACTTCAGGATATCACTGAAGCTTTCTTT. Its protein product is CSVAQLQDITEAFF.

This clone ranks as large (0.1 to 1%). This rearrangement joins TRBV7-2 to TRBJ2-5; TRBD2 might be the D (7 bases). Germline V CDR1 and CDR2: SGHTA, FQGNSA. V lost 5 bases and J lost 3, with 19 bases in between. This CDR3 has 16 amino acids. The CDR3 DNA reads TGTGCCAGCAGCCGTAATGGGGGGGCGCCGGAAGAGACCCAGTACTTC. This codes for CASSRNGGAPEETQYF.

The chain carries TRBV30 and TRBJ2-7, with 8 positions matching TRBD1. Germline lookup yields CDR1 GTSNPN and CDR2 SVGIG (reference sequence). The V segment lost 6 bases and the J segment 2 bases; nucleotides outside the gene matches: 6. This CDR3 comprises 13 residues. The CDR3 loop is CACGRDRPYEQYF. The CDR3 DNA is TGTGCCTGCGGCCGGGACAGGCCCTACGAGCAGTACTTC.

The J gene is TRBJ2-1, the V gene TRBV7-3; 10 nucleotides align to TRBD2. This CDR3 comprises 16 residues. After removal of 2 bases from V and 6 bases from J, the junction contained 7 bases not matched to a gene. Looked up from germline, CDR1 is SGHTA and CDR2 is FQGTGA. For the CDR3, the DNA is TGTGCCAGCAGCTTAGGTAATATAGCGGGGGGCAATGAGCAGTTCTTC. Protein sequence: CASSLGNIAGGNEQFF.

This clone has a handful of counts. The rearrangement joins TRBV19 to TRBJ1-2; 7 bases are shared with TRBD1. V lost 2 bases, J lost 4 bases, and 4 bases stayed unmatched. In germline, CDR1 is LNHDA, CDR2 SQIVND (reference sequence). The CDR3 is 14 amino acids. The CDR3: CASSIRDSIYGYTF. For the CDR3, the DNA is TGTGCCAGTAGTATACGGGACAGCATCTATGGCTACACCTTC.